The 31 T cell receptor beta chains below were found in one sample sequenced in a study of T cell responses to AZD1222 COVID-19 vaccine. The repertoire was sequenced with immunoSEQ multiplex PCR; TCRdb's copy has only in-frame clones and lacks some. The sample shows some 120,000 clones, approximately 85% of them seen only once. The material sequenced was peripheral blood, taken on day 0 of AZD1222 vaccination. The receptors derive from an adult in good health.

The CDR3 region has the DNA TGCGCCAGCAGGGGAAGACTAGGCCAAGAGACCCAGTACTTC. Its translation: CASRGRLGQETQYF. This chain connects TRBV10-2 to TRBJ2-5, with D perhaps TRBD2 (6 bases). This CDR3 region has 14 residues. Germline CDR1 WSHSY, CDR2 SAAADI. Trimming took off 6 bases at V and 1 base at J, with 12 bases between the two ends.

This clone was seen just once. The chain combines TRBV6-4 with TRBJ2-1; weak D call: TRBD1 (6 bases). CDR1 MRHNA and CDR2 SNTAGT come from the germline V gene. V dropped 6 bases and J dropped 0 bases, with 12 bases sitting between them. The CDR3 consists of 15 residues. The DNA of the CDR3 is TGTGCCAGCAGCCCACAGGGAAGCTCCTACAATGAGCAGTTCTTC. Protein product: CASSPQGSSYNEQFF.

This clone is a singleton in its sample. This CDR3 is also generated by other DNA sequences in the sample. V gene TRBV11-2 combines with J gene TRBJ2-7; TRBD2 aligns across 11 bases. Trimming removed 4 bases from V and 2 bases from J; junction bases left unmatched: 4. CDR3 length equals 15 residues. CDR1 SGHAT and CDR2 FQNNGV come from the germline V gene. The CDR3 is CASSSLAGGPYEQYF. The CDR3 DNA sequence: TGTGCCAGCAGCTCCCTAGCGGGGGGTCCCTACGAGCAGTACTTC.

CDR3 bases: TGTGCCAGCAGTGAAGATCGCCGGGCAGGGACCGGGTCTGGCTACACCTTC. Its protein is CASSEDRRAGTGSGYTF. The chain couples TRBV2 to TRBJ1-2; a possible D gene is TRBD1 (5 bases). In germline, CDR1 is SNHLY, CDR2 FYNNEI. The CDR3 is 17 amino acids. The V end was cut by 1 base, the J end by 7 bases, with 22 bases between.

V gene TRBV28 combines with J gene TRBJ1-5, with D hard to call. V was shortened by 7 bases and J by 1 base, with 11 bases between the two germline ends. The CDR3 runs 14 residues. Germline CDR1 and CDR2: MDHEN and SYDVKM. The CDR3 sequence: CASTQTQSNQPQHF. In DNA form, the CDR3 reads TGTGCCAGCACCCAGACCCAGAGCAATCAGCCCCAGCATTTT.

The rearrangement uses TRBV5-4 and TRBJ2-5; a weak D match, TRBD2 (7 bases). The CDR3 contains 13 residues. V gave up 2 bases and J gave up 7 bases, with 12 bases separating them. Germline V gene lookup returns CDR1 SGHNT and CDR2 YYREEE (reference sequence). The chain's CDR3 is CASSFAGEGTQYF. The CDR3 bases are TGTGCCAGCAGCTTCGCAGGGGAGGGGACCCAGTACTTC.

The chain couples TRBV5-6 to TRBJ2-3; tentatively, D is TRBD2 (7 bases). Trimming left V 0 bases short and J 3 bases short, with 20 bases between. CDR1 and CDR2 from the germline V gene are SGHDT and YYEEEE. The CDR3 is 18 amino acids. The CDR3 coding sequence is TGTGCCAGCAGCTTGGCCTTGGGGGCGCGGACTAGAACAGATACGCAGTATTTT. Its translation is CASSLALGARTRTDTQYF.

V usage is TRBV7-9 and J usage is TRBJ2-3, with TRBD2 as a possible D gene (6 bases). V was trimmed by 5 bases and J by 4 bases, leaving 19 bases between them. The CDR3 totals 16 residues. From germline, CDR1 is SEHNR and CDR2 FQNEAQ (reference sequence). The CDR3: CASSPLSSVVSDTQYF. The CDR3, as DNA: TGTGCCAGCAGCCCTCTATCTAGCGTGGTCTCAGATACGCAGTATTTT.

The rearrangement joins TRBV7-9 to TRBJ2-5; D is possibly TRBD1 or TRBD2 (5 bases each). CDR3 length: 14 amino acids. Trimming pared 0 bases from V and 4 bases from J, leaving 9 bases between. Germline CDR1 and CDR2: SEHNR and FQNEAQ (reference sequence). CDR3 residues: CASSLATGGETQYF. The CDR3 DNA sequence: TGTGCCAGCAGCTTAGCGACTGGGGGAGAGACCCAGTACTTC.

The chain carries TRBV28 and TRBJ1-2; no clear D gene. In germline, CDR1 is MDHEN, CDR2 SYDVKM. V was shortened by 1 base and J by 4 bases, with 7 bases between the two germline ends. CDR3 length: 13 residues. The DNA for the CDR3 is TGTGCCAGCAGTTTATATAGATTCTATGGCTACACCTTC. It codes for CASSLYRFYGYTF.

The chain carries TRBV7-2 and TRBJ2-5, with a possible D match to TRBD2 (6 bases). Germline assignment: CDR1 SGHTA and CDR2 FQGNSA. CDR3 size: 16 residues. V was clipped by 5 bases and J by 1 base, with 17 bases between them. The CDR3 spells CASSPQVASVQETQYF. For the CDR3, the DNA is TGTGCCAGCAGCCCCCAGGTGGCTAGCGTCCAAGAGACCCAGTACTTC.

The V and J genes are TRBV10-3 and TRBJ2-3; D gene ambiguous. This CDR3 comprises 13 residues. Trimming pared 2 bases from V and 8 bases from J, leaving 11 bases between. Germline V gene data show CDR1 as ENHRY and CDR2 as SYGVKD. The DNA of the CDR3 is TGTGCCATCAGTGAGCCGCTTCGACCTACGCAGTATTTT. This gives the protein CAISEPLRPTQYF.

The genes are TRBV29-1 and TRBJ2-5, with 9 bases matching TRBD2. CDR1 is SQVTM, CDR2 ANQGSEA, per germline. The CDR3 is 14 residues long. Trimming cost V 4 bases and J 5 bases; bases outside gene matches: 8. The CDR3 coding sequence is TGCAGCGTTGGGTTTAGCGGGAGCGCTGAGACCCAGTACTTC. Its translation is CSVGFSGSAETQYF.

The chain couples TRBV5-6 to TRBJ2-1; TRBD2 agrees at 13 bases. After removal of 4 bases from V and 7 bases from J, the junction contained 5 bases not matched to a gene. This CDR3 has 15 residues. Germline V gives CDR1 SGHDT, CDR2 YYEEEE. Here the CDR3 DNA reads TGTGCCAGCAGCGGCTGGACTAGCGGGAGAAATGAGCAGTTCTTC. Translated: CASSGWTSGRNEQFF.

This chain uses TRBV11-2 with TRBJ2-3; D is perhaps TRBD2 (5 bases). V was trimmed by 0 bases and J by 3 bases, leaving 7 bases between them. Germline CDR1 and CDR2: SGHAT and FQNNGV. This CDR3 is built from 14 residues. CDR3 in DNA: TGTGCCAGCAGCTTAGATCGAGGGACAGATACGCAGTATTTT. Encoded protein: CASSLDRGTDTQYF.

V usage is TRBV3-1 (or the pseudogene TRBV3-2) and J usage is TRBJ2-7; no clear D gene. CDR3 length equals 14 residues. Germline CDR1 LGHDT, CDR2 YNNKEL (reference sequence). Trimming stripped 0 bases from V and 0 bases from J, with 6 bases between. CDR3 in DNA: TGTGCCAGCAGCCAAGAGCGCAGCTCCTACGAGCAGTACTTC. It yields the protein CASSQERSSYEQYF.

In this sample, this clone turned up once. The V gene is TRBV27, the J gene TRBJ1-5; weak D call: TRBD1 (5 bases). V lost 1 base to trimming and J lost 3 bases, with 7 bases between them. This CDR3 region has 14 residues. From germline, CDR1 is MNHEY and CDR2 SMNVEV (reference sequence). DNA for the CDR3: TGTGCCAGCAGTTTATTGGGGGTCAATCAGCCCCAGCATTTT. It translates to CASSLLGVNQPQHF.

DNA of the CDR3: TGTGCCAGCAGCGACACGGGGGTTAGCTCCTACGAGCAGTACTTC. Encoded protein: CASSDTGVSSYEQYF. The genes are TRBV27 and TRBJ2-7, with D possibly being TRBD2 (6 bases). Per germline, CDR1 MNHEY and CDR2 SMNVEV (reference sequence). The CDR3 is made up of 15 amino acids. Trimming removed 6 bases at V and 0 bases at J, with 15 bases between.

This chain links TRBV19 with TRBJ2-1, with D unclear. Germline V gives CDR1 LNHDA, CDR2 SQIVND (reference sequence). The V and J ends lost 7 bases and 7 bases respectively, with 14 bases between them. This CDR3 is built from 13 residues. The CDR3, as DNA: TGTGCCAGTAAGGATACGGGTGGGAATGAGCAGTTCTTC. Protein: CASKDTGGNEQFF.

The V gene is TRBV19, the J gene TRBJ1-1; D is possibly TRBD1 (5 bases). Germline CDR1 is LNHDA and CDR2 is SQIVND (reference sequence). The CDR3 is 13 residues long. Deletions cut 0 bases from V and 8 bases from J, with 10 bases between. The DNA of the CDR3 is TGTGCCAGTAGTATAGAAGATGGGGGGGAAGCTTTCTTT. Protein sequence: CASSIEDGGEAFF.

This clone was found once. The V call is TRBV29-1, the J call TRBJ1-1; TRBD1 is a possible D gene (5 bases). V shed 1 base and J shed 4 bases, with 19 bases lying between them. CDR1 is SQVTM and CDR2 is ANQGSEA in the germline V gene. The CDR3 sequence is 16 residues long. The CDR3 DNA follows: TGCAGCGTTGAAGGGGGCATGAAGGTGGTACGCACTGAAGCTTTCTTT. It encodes CSVEGGMKVVRTEAFF.

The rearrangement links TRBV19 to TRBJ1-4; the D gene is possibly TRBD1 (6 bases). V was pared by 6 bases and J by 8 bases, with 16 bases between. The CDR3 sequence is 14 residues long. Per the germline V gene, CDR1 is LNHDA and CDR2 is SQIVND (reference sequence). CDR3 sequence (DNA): TGTGCCAGTAGCCACAGGGACGACGGCGAAAAACTGTTTTTT. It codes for CASSHRDDGEKLFF.

The CDR3 loop reads CSASSLSGHSGGGSYEQYF. For the CDR3, the DNA is TGCAGTGCTAGTAGTCTGTCGGGACACTCCGGTGGGGGCTCCTACGAGCAGTACTTC. The V and J genes are TRBV20-1 and TRBJ2-7, with a weak D call TRBD1 (6 bases). The CDR3 totals 19 residues. The germline gives CDR1 DFQATT, CDR2 SNEGSKA (reference sequence). V lost 3 bases, J lost 0 bases, and 27 bases lay in between.

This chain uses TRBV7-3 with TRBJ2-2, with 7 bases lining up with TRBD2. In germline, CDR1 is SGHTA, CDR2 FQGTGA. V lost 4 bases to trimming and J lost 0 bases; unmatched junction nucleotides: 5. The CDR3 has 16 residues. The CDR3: CASSSYAGANTGELFF. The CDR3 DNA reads TGTGCCAGCAGCTCGTATGCGGGGGCGAACACCGGGGAGCTGTTTTTT.

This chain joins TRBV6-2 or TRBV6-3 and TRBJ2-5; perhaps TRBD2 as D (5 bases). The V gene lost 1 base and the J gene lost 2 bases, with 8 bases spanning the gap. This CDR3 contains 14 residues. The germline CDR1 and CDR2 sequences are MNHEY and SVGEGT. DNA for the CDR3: TGTGCCAGCAGTTACTTGTCGGGACAAGAGACCCAGTACTTC. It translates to CASSYLSGQETQYF.

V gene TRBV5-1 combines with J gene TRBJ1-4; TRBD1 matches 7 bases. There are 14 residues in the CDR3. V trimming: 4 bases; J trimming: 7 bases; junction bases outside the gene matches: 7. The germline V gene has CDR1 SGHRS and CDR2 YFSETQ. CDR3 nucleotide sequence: TGCGCCAGCAGCCCCACAGGGGTTACTGAAAAACTGTTTTTT. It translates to CASSPTGVTEKLFF.

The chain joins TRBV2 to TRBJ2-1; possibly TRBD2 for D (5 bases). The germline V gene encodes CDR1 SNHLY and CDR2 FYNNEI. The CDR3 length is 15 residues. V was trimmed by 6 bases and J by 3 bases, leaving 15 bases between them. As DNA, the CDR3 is TGTGCCAGCAGCCGCAGCGGATCCTTCTACAATGAGCAGTTCTTC. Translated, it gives CASSRSGSFYNEQFF.

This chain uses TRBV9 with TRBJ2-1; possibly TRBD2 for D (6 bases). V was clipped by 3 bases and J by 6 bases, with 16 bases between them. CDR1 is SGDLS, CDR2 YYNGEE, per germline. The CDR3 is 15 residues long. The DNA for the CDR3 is TGTGCCAGCAGCGGGGAGGTGGCAGGGACCAATGAGCAGTTCTTC. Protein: CASSGEVAGTNEQFF.

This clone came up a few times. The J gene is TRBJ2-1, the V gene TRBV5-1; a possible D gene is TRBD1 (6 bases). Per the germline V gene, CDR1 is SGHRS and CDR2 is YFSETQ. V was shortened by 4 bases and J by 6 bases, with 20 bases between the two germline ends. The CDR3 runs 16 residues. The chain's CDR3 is CASSIKRTAASNEQFF. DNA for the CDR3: TGCGCCAGCAGCATTAAAAGGACAGCGGCCAGCAATGAGCAGTTCTTC.

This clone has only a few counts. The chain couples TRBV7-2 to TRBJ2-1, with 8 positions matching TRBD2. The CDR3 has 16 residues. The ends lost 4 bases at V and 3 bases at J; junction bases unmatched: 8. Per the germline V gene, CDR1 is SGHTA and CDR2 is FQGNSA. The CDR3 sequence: CASSSAGGRFYNEQFF. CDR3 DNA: TGTGCCAGCAGCTCCGCGGGAGGAAGGTTCTACAATGAGCAGTTCTTC.

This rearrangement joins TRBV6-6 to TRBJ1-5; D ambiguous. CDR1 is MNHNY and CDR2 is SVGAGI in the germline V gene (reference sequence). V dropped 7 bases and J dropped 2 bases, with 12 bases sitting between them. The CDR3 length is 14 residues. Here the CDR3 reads CASKPLQGNQPQHF. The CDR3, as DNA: TGTGCCAGCAAACCGTTGCAGGGCAATCAGCCCCAGCATTTT.